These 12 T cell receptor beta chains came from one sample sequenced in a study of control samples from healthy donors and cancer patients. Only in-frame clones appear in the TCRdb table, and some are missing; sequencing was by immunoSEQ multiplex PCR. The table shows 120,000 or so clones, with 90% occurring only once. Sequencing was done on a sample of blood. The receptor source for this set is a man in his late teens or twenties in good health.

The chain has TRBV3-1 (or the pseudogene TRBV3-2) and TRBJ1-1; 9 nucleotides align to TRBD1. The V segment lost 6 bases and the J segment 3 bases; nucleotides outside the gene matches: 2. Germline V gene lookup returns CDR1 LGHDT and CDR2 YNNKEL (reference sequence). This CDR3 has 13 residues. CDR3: CASRQGAYTEAFF. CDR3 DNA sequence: TGTGCCAGCAGACAGGGGGCATACACTGAAGCTTTCTTT.

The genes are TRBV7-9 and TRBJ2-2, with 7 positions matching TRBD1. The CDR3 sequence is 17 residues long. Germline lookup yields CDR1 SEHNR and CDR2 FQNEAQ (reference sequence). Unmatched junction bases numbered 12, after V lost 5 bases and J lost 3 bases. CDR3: CASSPGTALFDTGELFF. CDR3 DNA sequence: TGTGCCAGCAGCCCAGGGACAGCTCTCTTTGACACCGGGGAGCTGTTTTTT. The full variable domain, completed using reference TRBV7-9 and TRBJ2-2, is DTGVSQNPRHKITKRGQNVTFRCDPISEHNRLYWYRQTLGQGPEFLTYFQNEAQLEKSRLLSDRFSAERPKGSFSTLEIQRTEQGDSAMYLCASSPGTALFDTGELFFGEGSRLTVL.

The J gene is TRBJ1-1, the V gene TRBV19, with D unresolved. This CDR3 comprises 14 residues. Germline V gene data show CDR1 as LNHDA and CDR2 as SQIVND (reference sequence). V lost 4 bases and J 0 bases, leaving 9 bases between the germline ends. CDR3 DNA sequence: TGTGCCAGTAGTACAGGAGTCATGAACACTGAAGCTTTCTTT. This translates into CASSTGVMNTEAFF.

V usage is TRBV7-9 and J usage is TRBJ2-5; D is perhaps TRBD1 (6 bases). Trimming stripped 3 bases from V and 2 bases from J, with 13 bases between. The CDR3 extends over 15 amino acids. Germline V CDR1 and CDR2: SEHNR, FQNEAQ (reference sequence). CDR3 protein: CASSFLKGEQETQYF. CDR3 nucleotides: TGTGCCAGCAGCTTTCTTAAGGGGGAACAAGAGACCCAGTACTTC.

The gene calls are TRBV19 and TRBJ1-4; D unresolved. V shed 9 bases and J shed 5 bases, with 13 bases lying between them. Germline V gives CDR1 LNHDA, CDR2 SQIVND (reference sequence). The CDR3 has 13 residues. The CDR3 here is CASSGRRNEKLFF. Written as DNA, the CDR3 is TGTGCCAGCTCAGGACGGAGGAATGAAAAACTGTTTTTT.

CDR3 DNA sequence: TGTGCCAGCAGCCTCGAAGGGAGCTCTGGAAACACCATATATTTT. This translates into CASSLEGSSGNTIYF. This sequence joins TRBV9 and TRBJ1-3; D gene ambiguous. Trimming took 4 bases from V and 0 from J, leaving 11 bases between them. Germline V CDR1 and CDR2: SGDLS, YYNGEE. The CDR3 runs to 15 residues.

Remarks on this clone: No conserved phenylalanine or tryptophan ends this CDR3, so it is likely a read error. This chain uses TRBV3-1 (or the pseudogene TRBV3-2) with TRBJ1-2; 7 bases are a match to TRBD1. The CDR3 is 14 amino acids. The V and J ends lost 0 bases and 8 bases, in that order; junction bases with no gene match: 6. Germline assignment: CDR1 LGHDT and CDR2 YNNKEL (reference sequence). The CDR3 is CASSQEDRINGYTL. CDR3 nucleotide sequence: TGTGCCAGCAGCCAAGAGGACAGGATAAACGGCTACACCCTC.

The CDR3 DNA reads TGTGCCACCTCAAGGGGCACTGAAGCTTTCTTT. Translating gives CATSRGTEAFF. This chain connects TRBV24-1 to TRBJ1-1, with a tentative D call TRBD1 (5 bases). CDR3 size: 11 residues. Trimming took 9 bases from V and 4 from J, leaving 8 bases between them. CDR1 is KGHDR and CDR2 is SFDVKD in the germline V gene.

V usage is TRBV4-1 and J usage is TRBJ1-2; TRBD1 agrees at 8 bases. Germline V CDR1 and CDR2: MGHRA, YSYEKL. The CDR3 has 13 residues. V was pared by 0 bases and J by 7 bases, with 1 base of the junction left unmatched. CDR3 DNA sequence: TGCGCCAGCAGCCAAGAAGGACAGGGTGGCTACACCTTC. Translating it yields CASSQEGQGGYTF.

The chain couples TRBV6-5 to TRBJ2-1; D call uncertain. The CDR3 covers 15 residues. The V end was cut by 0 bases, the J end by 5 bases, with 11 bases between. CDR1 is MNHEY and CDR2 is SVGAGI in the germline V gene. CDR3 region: CASSYSIVWDNEQFF. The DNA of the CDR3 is TGTGCCAGCAGTTACTCGATCGTGTGGGACAATGAGCAGTTCTTC.

The CDR3 sequence: CASDWGRVNTEAFF. CDR3 in DNA: TGTGCCAGCGATTGGGGGCGAGTGAACACTGAAGCTTTCTTT. The genes are TRBV11-2 and TRBJ1-1; D possibly corresponds to TRBD1 (6 bases). The CDR3 has 14 residues. Germline V gene lookup returns CDR1 SGHAT and CDR2 FQNNGV. V lost 8 bases, J lost 0 bases, and 13 bases lay in between.

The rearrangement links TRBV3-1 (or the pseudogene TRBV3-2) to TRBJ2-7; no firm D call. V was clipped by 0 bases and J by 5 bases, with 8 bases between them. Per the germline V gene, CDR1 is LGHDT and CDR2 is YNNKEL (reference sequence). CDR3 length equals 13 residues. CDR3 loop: CASSQDSGDEQYV. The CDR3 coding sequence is TGTGCCAGCAGCCAAGATTCGGGCGACGAGCAGTACGTC.